This is a list of T cell receptor beta chains from one sample in a study of blood T cell repertoires in COVID-19. Data came from immunoSEQ multiplex PCR; TCRdb stores just in-frame clones and leaves some out. The table includes some 260,000 clones, about 88% detected once. Source material: peripheral blood. These receptors came from a woman aged 40 to 50 who had recovered from COVID-19. CDR3s include the opening cysteine and the closing phenylalanine or tryptophan. A D gene is named only where the DNA matches it firmly. Size is omitted from some rows. Given values are once, few, many or a class for expanded clones.

TRBJ2-2 once TRBV18 TRBD1 15 CASSPLGQGAGELFF TGTGCCAGCTCACCACTGGGACAGGGCGCCGGGGAGCTGTTTTTT
TRBJ2-3 NA TRBV14 NA 16 CASSQQGGAASDTQYF TGTGCCAGCAGCCAGCAGGGGGGAGCAGCTTCAGATACGCAGTATTTT
TRBJ2-4 NA TRBV19 TRBD1 14 CASSLRGSENIQYF TGTGCCAGTAGTCTCAGGGGGAGTGAAAACATTCAGTACTTC
TRBJ2-1 NA TRBV11-2 TRBD2 15 CASSFSGDTYNEQFF TGTGCCAGCAGCTTTAGCGGGGACACTTACAATGAGCAGTTCTTC
TRBJ2-3 once TRBV5-4 TRBD2 15 CASSFFETSGDTQYF TGTGCCAGCAGCTTCTTTGAGACTAGCGGGGATACGCAGTATTTT
TRBJ2-1 NA TRBV7-8 NA 16 CASSKGGGGTLNEQFF TGTGCCAGCAGCAAAGGAGGGGGGGGAACCCTCAATGAGCAGTTCTTC
TRBJ2-7 NA TRBV14 TRBD2 14 CASSTQPASGEQYF TGTGCCAGCAGCACGCAACCTGCTAGCGGCGAGCAGTACTTC
TRBJ2-1 NA TRBV10-3 TRBD2 18 CAISGTSGGELHLNEQFF TGTGCCATCAGTGGAACTAGCGGGGGGGAACTCCACCTGAATGAGCAGTTCTTC
TRBJ2-1 NA TRBV6-5 NA 14 CASSYSSGRNEQFF TGTGCCAGCAGTTACTCATCAGGTAGGAATGAGCAGTTCTTC
TRBJ2-5 NA TRBV27 TRBD2 16 CVVAGAGTGAEETQYF TGTGTCGTAGCGGGAGCGGGGACGGGGGCGGAAGAGACCCAGTACTTC
TRBJ2-2 NA TRBV7-6 TRBD2 16 CASSAPTSGGPGELFF TGTGCCAGCAGCGCCCCGACTAGCGGGGGACCCGGGGAGCTGTTTTTT